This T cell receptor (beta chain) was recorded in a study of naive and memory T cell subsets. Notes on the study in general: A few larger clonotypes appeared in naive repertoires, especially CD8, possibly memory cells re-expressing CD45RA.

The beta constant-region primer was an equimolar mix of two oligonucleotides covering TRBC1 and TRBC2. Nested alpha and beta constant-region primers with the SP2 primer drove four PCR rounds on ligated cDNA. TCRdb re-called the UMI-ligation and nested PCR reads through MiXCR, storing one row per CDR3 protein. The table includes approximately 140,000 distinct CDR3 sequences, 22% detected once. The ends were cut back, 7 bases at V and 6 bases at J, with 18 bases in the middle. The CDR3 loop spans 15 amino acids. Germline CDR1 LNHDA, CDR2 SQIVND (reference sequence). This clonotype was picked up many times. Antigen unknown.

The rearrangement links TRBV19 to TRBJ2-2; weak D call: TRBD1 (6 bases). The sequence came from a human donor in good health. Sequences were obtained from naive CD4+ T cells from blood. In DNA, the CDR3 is TGTGCCAGTACCTATTCAACAGGGTGGGCCGGGGAGCTGTTTTTT. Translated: CASTYSTGWAGELFF.